Given below is one T cell receptor (beta chain) in context. This entry belongs to a study of blood T cell repertoires in COVID-19. Whole-study context: Symptom resolution, clearance, or two negative PCRs marked donors in Cohort 3 as recovered. There were acute and convalescent COVID-19 samples, and they came from the United States, Italy and Spain.

Participants were placed into cohorts based on the clinical history they reported. CDR3 size: 15 residues. Trimming took 0 bases from V and 6 from J, leaving 14 bases between them. Germline V gene data show CDR1 as LGHDT and CDR2 as YNNKEL (reference sequence). Original processing methods: Researchers report that nucleated cell counts were estimated from reference gene primer amplification. Sequenced by immunoSEQ multiplex PCR; TCRdb stores in-frame clones only, minus some. Clonal size and the V and J genes are those of that table, whereas D and trimming came from the DNA. The table lists some 180,000 clones, 86% of them singletons.

The J gene is TRBJ1-1, the V gene TRBV3-1 (or the pseudogene TRBV3-2); D remains unclear. The sequencing sample was made of PBMCs or T cells enriched from blood (not recorded which). This TCR was recovered from a woman aged 40 to 50 in a cohort exposed to, infected with or recovered from COVID-19 (not recorded which). CDR3 loop: CASSQDVGGDSEAFF. As DNA, the CDR3 is TGTGCCAGCAGCCAAGATGTTGGCGGGGATTCTGAAGCTTTCTTT.